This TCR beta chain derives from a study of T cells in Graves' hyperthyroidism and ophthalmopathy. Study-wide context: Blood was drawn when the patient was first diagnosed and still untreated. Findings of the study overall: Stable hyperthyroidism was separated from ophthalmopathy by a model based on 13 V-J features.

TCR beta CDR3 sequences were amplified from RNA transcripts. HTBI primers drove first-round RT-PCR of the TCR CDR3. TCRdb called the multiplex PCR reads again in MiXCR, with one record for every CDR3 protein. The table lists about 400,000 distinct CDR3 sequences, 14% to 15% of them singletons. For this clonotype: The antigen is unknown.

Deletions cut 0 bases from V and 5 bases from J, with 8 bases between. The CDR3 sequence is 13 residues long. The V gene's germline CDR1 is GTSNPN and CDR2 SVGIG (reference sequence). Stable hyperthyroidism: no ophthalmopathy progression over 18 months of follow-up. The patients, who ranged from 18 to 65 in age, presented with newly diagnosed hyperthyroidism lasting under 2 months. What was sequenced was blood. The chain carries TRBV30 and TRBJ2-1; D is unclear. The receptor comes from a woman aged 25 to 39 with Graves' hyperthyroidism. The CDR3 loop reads CAWSVVQNNEQFF. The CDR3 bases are TGTGCCTGGAGTGTAGTGCAAAACAATGAGCAGTTCTTC.